The 7 T cell receptor beta chains given below trace back to one sample, sequenced in a study of T cell repertoires in cytomegalovirus infection. TCRdb redid the calling of the reads with MiXCR, one entry per CDR3 protein. Of fewer than 200,000 distinct CDR3 sequences in the sample, roughly 19% are singletons; the top ten hold approximately 2.9%. Sequencing was carried out using PBMCs. These receptors were taken from a human donor in good health (CMV status not recorded). Some clones in this sample may be carry-over from other donors' samples.

The J gene is TRBJ2-7, the V gene TRBV25-1; maybe TRBD2 (5 bases). Trimming stripped 1 base from V and 3 bases from J, with 22 bases between. The CDR3 is made up of 18 amino acids. Germline V gene lookup returns CDR1 MGHDK and CDR2 SYGVNS. The CDR3 region has the DNA TGTGCCAGCAGTGAATCAGTAGGGAAGAGTGGGAGACTCTACGAGCAGTACTTC. Translation gives CASSESVGKSGRLYEQYF.

As for this clonotype: A much larger clone differs from this one at a single base, so this may be a read error. J is TRBJ2-1 and V is TRBV7-2, with D maybe TRBD2 (6 bases). This CDR3 comprises 14 residues. Germline loops: CDR1 SGHTA, CDR2 FQGNSA. The CDR3, as DNA: TGTGCCAGCGGAGGGAGAGGATCCTACAATGAGCGGTTCTTC. This codes for CASGGRGSYNERFF.

With respect to this clonotype: Compared with germline, one end of the junction differs, possibly owing to a read error. This sequence joins TRBV12-3 or TRBV12-4 and TRBJ1-1; possible D gene TRBD1, 5 bases. The CDR3 length is 13 residues. As DNA, the CDR3 is TGTGCCAGCAGTTTGGTCTCCGGGACCCTAAGCGACTTT. Amino acids: CASSLVSGTLSDF.

This clonotype occurred many times. The rearrangement uses TRBV4-1 and TRBJ2-2; possibly TRBD1 for D (6 bases). V lost 8 bases and J 0 bases, leaving 10 bases between the germline ends. Per germline, CDR1 MGHRA and CDR2 YSYEKL. The CDR3 has 14 amino acids. CDR3 sequence reads: CASGRTANTGELFF. In DNA, the CDR3 is TGCGCCAGCGGTAGGACAGCGAACACCGGGGAGCTGTTTTTT.

The genes are TRBV29-1 and TRBJ2-2, with D perhaps TRBD2 (7 bases). Trimming pared 7 bases from V and 6 bases from J, leaving 12 bases between. The CDR3 contains 12 residues. CDR1 is SQVTM and CDR2 is ANQGSEA in the germline V gene. CDR3 sequence reads: CSALGGAGELFF. Here the CDR3 DNA reads TGCAGCGCCCTAGGGGGGGCCGGGGAGCTGTTTTTT.

This clonotype was counted only a few times. V usage is TRBV5-4 and J usage is TRBJ2-7; D uncertain. The CDR3 loop spans 13 amino acids. Trimming removed 0 bases from V and 7 bases from J, with 11 bases in between. In germline, CDR1 is SGHNT, CDR2 YYREEE (reference sequence). The CDR3 loop is CASSLGPNKEQYF. CDR3 bases: TGTGCCAGCAGCTTGGGGCCGAATAAGGAGCAGTACTTC. The full variable domain, in which reference TRBV5-4 and TRBJ2-7 provide the parts outside the CDR3, is ETGVTQSPTHLIKTRGQQVTLRCSSQSGHNTVSWYQQALGQGPQFIFQYYREEENGRGNFPPRFSGLQFPNYSSELNVNALELDDSALYLCASSLGPNKEQYFGPGTRLTVT.

This clonotype appeared a few times. The chain uses TRBV5-1 and TRBJ2-7; TRBD1 aligns across 7 bases. Unmatched junction bases numbered 12, after V lost 5 bases and J lost 4 bases. The CDR3 length is 15 residues. Germline CDR1 reads SGHRS; CDR2 reads YFSETQ. The CDR3 coding sequence is TGCGCCAGCAGTAGACAGGGAGATTTAGGGTACGAGCAGTACTTC. Its protein product is CASSRQGDLGYEQYF.